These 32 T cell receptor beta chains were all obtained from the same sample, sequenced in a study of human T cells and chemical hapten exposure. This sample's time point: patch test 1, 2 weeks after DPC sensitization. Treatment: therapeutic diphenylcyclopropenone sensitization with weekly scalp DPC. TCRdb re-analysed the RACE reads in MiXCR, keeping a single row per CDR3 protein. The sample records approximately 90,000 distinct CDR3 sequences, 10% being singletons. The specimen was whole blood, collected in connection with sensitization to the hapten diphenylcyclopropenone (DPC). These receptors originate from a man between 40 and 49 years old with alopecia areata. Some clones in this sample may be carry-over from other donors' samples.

The chain's CDR3 is CASSSRRLAGGHTDTQYF. CDR3 in DNA: TGTGCCAGCAGCTCCCGGAGGCTAGCGGGAGGGCACACAGATACGCAGTATTTT. The rearrangement joins TRBV7-9 to TRBJ2-3; 12 positions agree with TRBD2. V was clipped by 4 bases and J by 2 bases; unmatched bases: 10. The CDR3 is made up of 18 amino acids. Germline loops: CDR1 SEHNR, CDR2 FQNEAQ (reference sequence).

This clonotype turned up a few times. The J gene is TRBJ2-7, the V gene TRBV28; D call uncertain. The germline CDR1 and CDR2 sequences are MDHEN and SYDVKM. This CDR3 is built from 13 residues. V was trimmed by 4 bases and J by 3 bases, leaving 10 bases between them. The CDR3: CASSSPQDYEQYF. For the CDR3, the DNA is TGTGCCAGCAGTTCCCCTCAGGACTACGAGCAGTACTTC.

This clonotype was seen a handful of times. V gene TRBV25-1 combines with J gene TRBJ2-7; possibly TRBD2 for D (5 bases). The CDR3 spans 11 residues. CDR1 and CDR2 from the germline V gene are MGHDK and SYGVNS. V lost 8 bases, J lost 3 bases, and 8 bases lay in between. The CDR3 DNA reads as TGTGCCAGCGGCACTAGCTACGAGCAGTACTTC. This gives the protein CASGTSYEQYF.

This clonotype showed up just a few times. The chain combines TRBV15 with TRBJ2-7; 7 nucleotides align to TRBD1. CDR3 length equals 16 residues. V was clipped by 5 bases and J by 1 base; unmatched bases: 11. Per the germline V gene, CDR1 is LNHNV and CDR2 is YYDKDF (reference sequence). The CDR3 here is CATSRTRGGGSYEQYF. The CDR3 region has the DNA TGTGCCACCAGCCGAACACGAGGGGGCGGGTCCTACGAGCAGTACTTC. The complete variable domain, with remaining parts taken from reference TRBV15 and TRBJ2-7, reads DAMVIQNPRYQVTQFGKPVTLSCSQTLNHNVMYWYQQKSSQAPKLLFHYYDKDFNNEADTPDNFQSRRPNTSFCFLDIRSPGLGDTAMYLCATSRTRGGGSYEQYFGPGTRLTVT.

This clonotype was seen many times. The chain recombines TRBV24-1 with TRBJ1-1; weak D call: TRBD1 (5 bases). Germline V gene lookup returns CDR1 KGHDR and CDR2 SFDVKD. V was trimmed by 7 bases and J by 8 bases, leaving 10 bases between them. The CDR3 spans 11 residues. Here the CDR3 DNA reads TGTGCCACCAGGAGAGGGGAGGAAGCTTTCTTT. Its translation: CATRRGEEAFF.

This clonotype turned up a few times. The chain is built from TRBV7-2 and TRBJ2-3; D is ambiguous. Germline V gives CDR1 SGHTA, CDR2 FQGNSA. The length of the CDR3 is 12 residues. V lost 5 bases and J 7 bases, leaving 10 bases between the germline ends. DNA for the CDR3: TGTGCCAGCAGCCCCGCCCTTCATACGCAGTATTTT. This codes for CASSPALHTQYF.

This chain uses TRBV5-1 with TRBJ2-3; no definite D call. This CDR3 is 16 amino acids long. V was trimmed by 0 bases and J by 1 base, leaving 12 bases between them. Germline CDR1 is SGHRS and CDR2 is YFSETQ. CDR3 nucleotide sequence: TGCGCCAGCAGCTTGGCGTATGGCAGACGCACAGATACGCAGTATTTT. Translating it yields CASSLAYGRRTDTQYF.

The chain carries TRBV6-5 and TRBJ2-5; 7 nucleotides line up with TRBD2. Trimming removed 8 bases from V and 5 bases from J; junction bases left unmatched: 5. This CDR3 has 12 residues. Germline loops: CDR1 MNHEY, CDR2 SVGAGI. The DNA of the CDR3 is TGTGCCAGCGGCGGGAGTGGTGAGACCCAGTACTTC. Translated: CASGGSGETQYF.

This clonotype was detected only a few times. DNA for the CDR3: TGCGCCAGCAGCTTGGTCCCAGGGAGTAATGAAAAACTGTTTTTT. Translated, it gives CASSLVPGSNEKLFF. The chain links TRBV5-1 to TRBJ1-4; tentatively, D is TRBD1 (5 bases). The CDR3 is made up of 15 amino acids. Between the trimmed V and J ends, which lost 0 bases and 4 bases, there was a span of 10 bases. The germline CDR1 and CDR2 sequences are SGHRS and YFSETQ.

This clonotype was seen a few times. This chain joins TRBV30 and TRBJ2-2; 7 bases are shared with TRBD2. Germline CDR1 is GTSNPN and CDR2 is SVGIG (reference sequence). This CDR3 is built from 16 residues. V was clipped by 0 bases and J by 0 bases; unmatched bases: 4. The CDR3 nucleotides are TGTGCCTGGAGTGTACCTAGCGGAGCGAACACCGGGGAGCTGTTTTTT. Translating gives CAWSVPSGANTGELFF.

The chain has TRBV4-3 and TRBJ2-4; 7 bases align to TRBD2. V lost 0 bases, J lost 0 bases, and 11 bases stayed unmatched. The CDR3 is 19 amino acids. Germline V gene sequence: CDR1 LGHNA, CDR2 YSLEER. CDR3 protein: CASSQDPGGSDLAKNIQYF. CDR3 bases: TGCGCCAGCAGCCAAGACCCAGGCGGGAGCGACCTAGCCAAAAACATTCAGTACTTC.

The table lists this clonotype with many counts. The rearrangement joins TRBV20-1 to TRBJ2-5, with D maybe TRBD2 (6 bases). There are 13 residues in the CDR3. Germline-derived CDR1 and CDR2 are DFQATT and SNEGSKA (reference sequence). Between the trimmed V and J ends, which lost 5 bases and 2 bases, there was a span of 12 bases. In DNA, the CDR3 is TGCAGTGCTCCCGTTGGGAGGCAAGAGACCCAGTACTTC. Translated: CSAPVGRQETQYF.

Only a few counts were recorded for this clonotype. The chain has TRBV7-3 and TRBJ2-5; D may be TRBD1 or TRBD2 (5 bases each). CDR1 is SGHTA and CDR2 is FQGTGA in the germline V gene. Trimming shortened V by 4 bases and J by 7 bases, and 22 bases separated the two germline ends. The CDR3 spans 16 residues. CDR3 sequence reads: CASSSNNRDARGTQYF. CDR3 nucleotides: TGTGCCAGCAGCTCCAATAATAGGGACGCACGGGGGACCCAGTACTTC. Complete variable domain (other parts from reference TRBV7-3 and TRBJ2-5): GAGVSQTPSNKVTEKGKYVELRCDPISGHTALYWYRQSLGQGPEFLIYFQGTGAADDSGLPNDRFFAVRPEGSVSTLKIQRTERGDSAVYLCASSSNNRDARGTQYFGPGTRLLVL.

The CDR3 here is CASSSLAGDETQYF. Here the CDR3 DNA reads TGCGCCAGCAGCTCCCTAGCGGGAGATGAGACCCAGTACTTC. This rearrangement joins TRBV5-1 to TRBJ2-5; 10 nucleotides agree with TRBD2. Germline lookup yields CDR1 SGHRS and CDR2 YFSETQ. Trimming took 3 bases from V and 5 from J; bases not matched to a gene: 4. This CDR3 region has 14 residues. The variable domain in full, with the rest retrieved from reference TRBV5-1 and TRBJ2-5, is KAGVTQTPRYLIKTRGQQVTLSCSPISGHRSVSWYQQTPGQGLQFLFEYFSETQRNKGNFPGRFSGRQFSNSRSEMNVSTLELGDSALYLCASSSLAGDETQYFGPGTRLLVL.

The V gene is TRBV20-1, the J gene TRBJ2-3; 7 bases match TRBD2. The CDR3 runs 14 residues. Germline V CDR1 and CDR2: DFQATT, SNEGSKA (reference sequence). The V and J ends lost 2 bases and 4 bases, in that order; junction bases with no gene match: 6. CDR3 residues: CSARKGGSADTQYF. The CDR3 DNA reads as TGCAGTGCTAGAAAGGGCGGGAGTGCAGATACGCAGTATTTT.

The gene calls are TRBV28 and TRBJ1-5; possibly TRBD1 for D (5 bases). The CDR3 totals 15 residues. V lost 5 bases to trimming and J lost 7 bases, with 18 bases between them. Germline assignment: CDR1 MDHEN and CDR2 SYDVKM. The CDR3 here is CASSTWGGDGQPQHF. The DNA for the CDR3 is TGTGCCAGCAGTACTTGGGGGGGGGATGGCCAGCCCCAGCATTTT.

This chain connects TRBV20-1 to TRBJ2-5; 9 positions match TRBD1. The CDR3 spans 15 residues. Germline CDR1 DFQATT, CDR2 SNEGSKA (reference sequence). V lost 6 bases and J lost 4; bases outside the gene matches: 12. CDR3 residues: CSASTGGAAAETQYF. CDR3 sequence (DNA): TGCAGTGCCAGTACAGGGGGCGCAGCGGCAGAGACCCAGTACTTC.

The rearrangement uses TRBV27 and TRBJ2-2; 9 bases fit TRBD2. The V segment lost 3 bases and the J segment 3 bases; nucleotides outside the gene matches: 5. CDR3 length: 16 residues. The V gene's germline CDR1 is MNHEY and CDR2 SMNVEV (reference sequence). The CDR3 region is CASSFSGRPYTGELFF. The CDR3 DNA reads TGTGCCAGCAGTTTTAGCGGGAGACCTTACACCGGGGAGCTGTTTTTT.

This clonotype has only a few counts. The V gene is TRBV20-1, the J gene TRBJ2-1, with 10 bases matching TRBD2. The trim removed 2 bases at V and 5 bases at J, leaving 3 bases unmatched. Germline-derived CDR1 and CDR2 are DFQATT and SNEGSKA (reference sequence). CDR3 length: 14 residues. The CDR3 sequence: CSARTSGTHNEQFF. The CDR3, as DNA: TGCAGTGCTAGAACTAGCGGGACTCACAATGAGCAGTTCTTC.

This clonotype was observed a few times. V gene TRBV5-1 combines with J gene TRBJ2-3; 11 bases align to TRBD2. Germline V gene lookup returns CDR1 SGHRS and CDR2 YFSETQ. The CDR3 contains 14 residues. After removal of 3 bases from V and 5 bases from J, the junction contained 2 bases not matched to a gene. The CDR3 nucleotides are TGCGCCAGCAGCTGGGGACTAGCGGAAGATACGCAGTATTTT. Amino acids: CASSWGLAEDTQYF.

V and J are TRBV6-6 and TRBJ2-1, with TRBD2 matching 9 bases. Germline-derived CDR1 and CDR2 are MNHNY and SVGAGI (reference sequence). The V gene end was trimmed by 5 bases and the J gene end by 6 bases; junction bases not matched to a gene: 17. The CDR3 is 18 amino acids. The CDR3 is CASSPRLAAWMLGNEQFF. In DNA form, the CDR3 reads TGTGCCAGCAGTCCCCGACTAGCGGCTTGGATGCTAGGCAATGAGCAGTTCTTC.

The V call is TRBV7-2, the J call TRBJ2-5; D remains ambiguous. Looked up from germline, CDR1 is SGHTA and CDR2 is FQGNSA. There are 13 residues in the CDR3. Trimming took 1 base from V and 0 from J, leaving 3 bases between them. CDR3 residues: CASSLEYQETQYF. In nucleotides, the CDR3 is TGTGCCAGCAGCTTAGAGTACCAAGAGACCCAGTACTTC.

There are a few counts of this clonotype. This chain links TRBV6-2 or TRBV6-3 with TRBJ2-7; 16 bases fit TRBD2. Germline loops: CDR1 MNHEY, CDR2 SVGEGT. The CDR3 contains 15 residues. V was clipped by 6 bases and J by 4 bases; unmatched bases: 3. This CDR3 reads CASRPGLAGGYEQYF. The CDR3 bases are TGTGCCAGCAGACCGGGACTAGCGGGAGGGTACGAGCAGTACTTC.

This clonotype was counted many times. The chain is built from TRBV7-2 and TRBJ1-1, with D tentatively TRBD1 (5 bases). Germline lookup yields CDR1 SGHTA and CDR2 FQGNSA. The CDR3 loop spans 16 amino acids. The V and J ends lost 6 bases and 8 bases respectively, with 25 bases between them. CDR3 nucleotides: TGTGCCAGCAGGAACGTGGGGGGAATGGCCGCCTTGGAAGCTTTCTTT. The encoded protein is CASRNVGGMAALEAFF. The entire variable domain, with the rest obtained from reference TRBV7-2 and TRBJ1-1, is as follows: GAGVSQSPSNKVTEKGKDVELRCDPISGHTALYWYRQSLGQGLEFLIYFQGNSAPDKSGLPSDRFSAERTGGSVSTLTIQRTQQEDSAVYLCASRNVGGMAALEAFFGQGTRLTVV.

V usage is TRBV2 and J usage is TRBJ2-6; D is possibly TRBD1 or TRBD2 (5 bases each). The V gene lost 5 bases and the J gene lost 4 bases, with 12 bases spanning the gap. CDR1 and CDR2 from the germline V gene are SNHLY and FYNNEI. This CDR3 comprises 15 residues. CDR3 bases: TGTGCCAGCAGTCCCAGGGCGGGCGGGGCCAACGTCCTGACTTTC. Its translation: CASSPRAGGANVLTF.

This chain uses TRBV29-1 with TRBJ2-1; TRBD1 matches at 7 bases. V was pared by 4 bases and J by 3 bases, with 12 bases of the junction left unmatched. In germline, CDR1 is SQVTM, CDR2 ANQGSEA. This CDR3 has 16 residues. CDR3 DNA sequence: TGCAGCGTTGTGCCACAGGGGCCTCTTCTCTACAATGAGCAGTTCTTC. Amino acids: CSVVPQGPLLYNEQFF.

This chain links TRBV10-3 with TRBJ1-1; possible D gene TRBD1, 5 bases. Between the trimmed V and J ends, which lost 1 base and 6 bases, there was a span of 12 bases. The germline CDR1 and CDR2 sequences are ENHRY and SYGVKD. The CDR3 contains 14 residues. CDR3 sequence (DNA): TGTGCCATCAGTGAGTTGATGGGGCCCGCTGAAGCTTTCTTT. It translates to CAISELMGPAEAFF.

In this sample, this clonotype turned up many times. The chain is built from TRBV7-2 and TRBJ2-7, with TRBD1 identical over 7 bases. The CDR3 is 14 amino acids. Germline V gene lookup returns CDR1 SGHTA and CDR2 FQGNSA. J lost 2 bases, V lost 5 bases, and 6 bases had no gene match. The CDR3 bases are TGTGCCAGCAGCCCCTCCAGGGGGACCTACGAGCAGTACGTC. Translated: CASSPSRGTYEQYV.

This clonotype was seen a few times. The CDR3: CASSSPGLKWGTDTQYF. The CDR3 DNA is TGTGCCAGCAGCTCCCCGGGCCTCAAATGGGGCACAGATACGCAGTATTTT. The rearrangement links TRBV7-9 to TRBJ2-3; D gene uncertain. V shed 4 bases and J shed 1 base, with 18 bases lying between them. CDR3 length: 17 residues. The germline V gene encodes CDR1 SEHNR and CDR2 FQNEAQ (reference sequence).

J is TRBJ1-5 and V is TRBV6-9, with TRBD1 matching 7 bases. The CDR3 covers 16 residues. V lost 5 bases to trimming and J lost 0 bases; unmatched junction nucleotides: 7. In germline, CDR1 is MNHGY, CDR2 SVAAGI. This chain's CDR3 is CASSPGDSYSNQPQHF. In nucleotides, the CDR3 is TGTGCCAGCAGTCCCGGGGACAGTTATAGCAATCAGCCCCAGCATTTT.

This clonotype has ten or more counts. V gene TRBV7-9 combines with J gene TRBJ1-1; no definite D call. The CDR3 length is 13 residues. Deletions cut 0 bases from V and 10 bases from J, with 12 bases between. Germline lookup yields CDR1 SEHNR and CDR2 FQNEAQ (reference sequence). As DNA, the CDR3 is TGTGCCAGCAGCTTAGCCGTGGAGAGGTTAGCTTTCTTT. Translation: CASSLAVERLAFF.

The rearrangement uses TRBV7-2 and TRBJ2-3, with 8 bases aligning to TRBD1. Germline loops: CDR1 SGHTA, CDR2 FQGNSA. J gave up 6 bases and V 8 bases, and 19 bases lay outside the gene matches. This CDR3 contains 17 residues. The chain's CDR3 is CASSSKGQGAMPDTQYF. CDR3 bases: TGTGCCAGCTCCAGTAAGGGCCAGGGGGCAATGCCGGATACGCAGTATTTT.